Listed here are 9 T cell receptor beta chains from one sample, sequenced in a study of T cell clonality in common variable immunodeficiency. Data came from immunoSEQ multiplex PCR; TCRdb stores just in-frame clones and leaves some out. The specimen gives under 60,000 clones without singletons; the ten biggest hold less than 4%. The specimen sequenced was peripheral blood mononuclear cells. These receptors were collected from a person between 18 and 75 years old in good health.

This clone was seen repeatedly, ten times or more. The read ends 3 residues shy of where the CDR3 ends; the end is completed using the germline J gene. The rearrangement uses TRBV7-3 and TRBJ2-1; 9 bases align to TRBD2. The germline V gene encodes CDR1 SGHTA and CDR2 FQGTGA. The CDR3 extends over 16 amino acids. After removal of 5 bases from V and 0 bases from J, the junction contained 5 bases not matched to a gene. This chain's CDR3 is CASSLGAGGSYNEQFF. The sequenced part of the CDR3 DNA is TGTGCCAGCAGCCTCGGAGCGGGAGGCTCCTACAATGAG.

Concerning this clone itself: Read data end 3 residues before the CDR3 end; the end is taken from the germline J gene. This chain uses TRBV7-9 with TRBJ1-2; tentative D call: TRBD1 (5 bases). The V end was cut by 4 bases, the J end by 3 bases, with 12 bases between. CDR1 SEHNR and CDR2 FQNEAQ come from the germline V gene (reference sequence). The CDR3 covers 14 residues. Partial CDR3 DNA: TGTGCCAGCAGCTCCCGACAGACCGACTATGGC. It yields the protein CASSSRQTDYG. The full CDR3 reads CASSSRQTDYGYTF.

At least ten counts were recorded for this clone. CDR3 sequence: CASSSTGTSGTGELFF. Incomplete CDR3 DNA: TGTGCCAGCAGCTCAACAGGGACTAGCGGCACCGGGGAG. The V call is TRBV7-3, the J call TRBJ2-2; 11 nucleotides align to TRBD2. The CDR3 goes on 3 residues after the read ends, and that part is filled in from the germline J gene. J lost 4 bases, V lost 4 bases, and 5 bases had no gene match. The germline gives CDR1 SGHTA, CDR2 FQGTGA. The CDR3 has 16 residues.

This clone was recorded at least ten times. The read is 3 residues too short to cover the CDR3 end, so that end is filled in from the germline J gene. The chain couples TRBV19 to TRBJ2-3, with a weak D call TRBD1 (7 bases). Trimming took off 3 bases at V and 3 bases at J, with 13 bases between the two ends. CDR1 and CDR2 from the germline V gene are LNHDA and SQIVND (reference sequence). The CDR3 is 15 residues long. CDR3 bases read: TGTGCCAGTAGTATCGGGGGACAGCCTACAGATACG. Its protein is CASSIGGQPTDT. The entire CDR3 is CASSIGGQPTDTQYF.

This clone has ten or more counts. The CDR3 extends 3 residues past the end of the read, so its final part is completed from the germline J gene. The rearrangement uses TRBV12-3 or TRBV12-4 and TRBJ2-1; 12 bases are shared with TRBD2. This CDR3 is built from 15 residues. V trimming: 6 bases; J trimming: 3 bases; junction bases outside the gene matches: 3. CDR3 sequence reads: CASSPGLAGYNEQFF. The sequenced part of the CDR3 DNA is TGTGCCAGCAGCCCGGGACTAGCGGGCTACAATGAG.

This clone appeared many times. Incomplete CDR3 DNA: TGTGCCAGCTCACCAACTAGCGGGATGGGGGGCACAGATACG. Protein sequence: CASSPTSGMGGTDT. The full CDR3 is CASSPTSGMGGTDTQYF. The V gene is TRBV18, the J gene TRBJ2-3, with 10 bases lining up with TRBD2. The read ends 3 residues shy of where the CDR3 ends; the end is completed using the germline J gene. This CDR3 has 17 residues. Trimming removed 2 bases from V and 1 base from J; junction bases left unmatched: 6. Looked up from germline, CDR1 is KGHSH and CDR2 is LQKENI.

This clone was counted many times. This CDR3 reads CASSFRETQYF. The CDR3 bases that were read are TGTGCCAGCAGCTTTCGTGAGACC. V is TRBV11-2 and J is TRBJ2-5; D is unresolved. Coverage ceases 3 residues before the CDR3 finishes, and the germline J gene fills in the end. The germline V and J ends were trimmed by 3 bases and 5 bases, with 4 bases remaining between them. The CDR3 covers 11 residues. The germline gives CDR1 SGHAT, CDR2 FQNNGV.

This clone was seen a few times. Read coverage stops 3 residues before the CDR3 terminus; the germline J gene supplies the remainder. The V and J genes are TRBV29-1 and TRBJ2-3; 7 nucleotides match TRBD2. This CDR3 spans 17 amino acids. J was trimmed by 1 base and V by 2 bases; bases with no gene match: 12. Germline lookup yields CDR1 SQVTM and CDR2 ANQGSEA. The CDR3 here is CSVEPRGREWGTDTQYF. Partial CDR3 DNA: TGCAGCGTTGAACCCCGTGGGCGGGAGTGGGGCACAGATACG.

At least ten counts were recorded for this clone. The CDR3 end is not reached by the read, which stops 3 residues before it; the germline J gene fills it in. The chain recombines TRBV7-2 with TRBJ1-2, with TRBD1 matching 7 bases. Trimming cost V 4 bases and J 2 bases; bases outside gene matches: 4. From germline, CDR1 is SGHTA and CDR2 FQGNSA. This CDR3 is built from 14 residues. CDR3 region: CASSSDRRNYGYTF. The CDR3 bases that were read are TGTGCCAGCAGCTCGGACAGGAGGAACTATGGC.